This TCR beta chain was sequenced during a study of blood T cells in healthy people across ages. Alongside a J-beta primer mix, a sample-barcoded 5' primer served in a second PCR lasting 7 to 11 cycles. One entry per CDR3 protein results from TCRdb running MiXCR on the 5' RACE reads. The table has some 1.5 million distinct CDR3 sequences, 35% to 45% seen once. The CDR3 sequence is 16 residues long. Germline V gene lookup returns CDR1 LGHNA and CDR2 YSLEER. Concerning this clonotype: Germline and junction disagree at one end, which may indicate a read error.

V gene TRBV4-3 combines with J gene TRBJ2-5; D possibly corresponds to TRBD2 (5 bases). The sample taken for sequencing was blood. The origin of this receptor is a woman younger than 35 in good health. CDR3 in amino acids: CTSSQVHTAGGETQYF. In nucleotides, the CDR3 is TGCACCAGCAGCCAAGTTCATACGGCGGGCGGAGAGACCCAGTACTTC.